A single sample gave rise to the 2 T cell receptor beta chains below, sequenced in a study of cytotoxic CD8 clonotypes in ibrutinib-treated CLL. The table came from immunoSEQ multiplex PCR; TCRdb's copy has only in-frame clones and leaves some out. This sample has about 140,000 clones; 77% occur once, and the top ten carry approximately 28%. The sequencing here drew on PBMCs, taken after 12 months of ibrutinib treatment. The receptors derive from a human donor with chronic lymphocytic leukemia.

A word on this clone: A clone one base away is much larger, so this may be a read error. The same CDR3 can be traced to other DNA sequences in this sample. The chain employs TRBV28 and TRBJ2-7, with D unresolved. Trimming took off 3 bases at V and 3 bases at J, with 3 bases between the two ends. The CDR3 covers 11 residues. The V gene's germline CDR1 is MDHEN and CDR2 SYDVKM. In DNA form, the CDR3 reads TGTGCCAGCAGTTTCAACTACGAGCAGTACTTC. Its protein product is CASSFNYEQYF.

The rearrangement links TRBV5-1 to TRBJ2-7; 8 nucleotides match TRBD1. J lost 6 bases, V lost 0 bases, and 8 bases had no gene match. CDR1 is SGHRS and CDR2 is YFSETQ in the germline V gene. The CDR3 runs to 15 residues. CDR3 sequence reads: CASSLAEDRVREQYF. The CDR3 DNA reads as TGCGCCAGCAGCTTGGCGGAGGACAGGGTTCGCGAGCAGTACTTC. The entire variable domain, with the rest obtained from reference TRBV5-1 and TRBJ2-7, is as follows: KAGVTQTPRYLIKTRGQQVTLSCSPISGHRSVSWYQQTPGQGLQFLFEYFSETQRNKGNFPGRFSGRQFSNSRSEMNVSTLELGDSALYLCASSLAEDRVREQYFGPGTRLTVT.